The 27 T cell receptor beta chains below come from one sample, sequenced in a study of T cell repertoires in cytomegalovirus infection. TCRdb processed the reads anew with MiXCR; each CDR3 protein has one entry. The sample holds approximately 700,000 distinct CDR3 sequences; under 40% are singletons and the top ten take 2.5% to 3.5%. The sequenced sample consisted of PBMCs. Source of these receptors: a human donor in good health (CMV status not recorded). Some clones in this sample may be carry-over from other donors' samples.

Of note for this clonotype: This is likely a read error, given that the CDR3 carries no conserved phenylalanine or tryptophan at its end. The DNA is left out, because the CDR3 cannot be placed on it with certainty; the CDR3 is given as TCRdb lists it. The V gene is TRBV7-2, the J gene TRBJ2-1; the table's TRBD2 call for D was not verified on the DNA. The germline V gene encodes CDR1 SGHTA and CDR2 FQGNSA. The CDR3 is 16 amino acids in total, end residues counted. The CDR3 region is CASSPLMSGRGNEQLV.

In its sample, this clonotype was seen a few times. The chain has TRBV4-1 and TRBJ1-4; a weak D match, TRBD1 (5 bases). Trimming shortened V by 4 bases and J by 2 bases, and 17 bases separated the two germline ends. The CDR3 length is 17 residues. Germline V lookup: CDR1 MGHRA, CDR2 YSYEKL. CDR3 residues: CASSRLQLGETNEKLFF. The DNA for the CDR3 is TGCGCCAGCAGCCGTCTACAGTTAGGGGAGACTAATGAAAAACTGTTTTTT.

This chain uses TRBV4-1 with TRBJ1-5; perhaps TRBD1 as D (6 bases). The germline V gene has CDR1 MGHRA and CDR2 YSYEKL. This CDR3 is built from 15 residues. Trimming removed 2 bases from V and 4 bases from J, with 12 bases in between. The CDR3 here is CASSQRQAENQPQHF. The CDR3 coding sequence is TGCGCCAGCAGCCAAAGACAGGCGGAGAATCAGCCCCAGCATTTT.

V usage is TRBV7-2 and J usage is TRBJ1-1; possibly TRBD1 for D (5 bases). The CDR3 covers 14 residues. V was shortened by 1 base and J by 5 bases, with 11 bases between the two germline ends. The germline CDR1 and CDR2 sequences are SGHTA and FQGNSA. CDR3 coding DNA: TGTGCCAGCAGCTTAGACGGGGGTCTTACTGAAGCTTTCTTT. Encoded protein: CASSLDGGLTEAFF.

There are a few counts of this clonotype. The rearrangement joins TRBV2 to TRBJ1-1, with 8 bases identical to TRBD1. The trim removed 6 bases at V and 3 bases at J, leaving 3 bases unmatched. The CDR3 covers 13 residues. Germline V gene data show CDR1 as SNHLY and CDR2 as FYNNEI. CDR3 residues: CASRPDRDTEAFF. CDR3 sequence (DNA): TGTGCCAGCAGGCCGGACAGGGACACTGAAGCTTTCTTT.

As to this clonotype: Germline is not matched at one junction end, which may reflect a read error. The chain has TRBV28 and TRBJ2-3, with D tentatively TRBD1 (5 bases). CDR1 is MDHEN and CDR2 is SYDVKM in the germline V gene. This CDR3 region has 14 residues. CDR3: CASIRGAFADKQYF. For the CDR3, the DNA is TGTGCCAGCATACGTGGGGCATTTGCAGATAAGCAGTATTTT.

The chain combines TRBV5-8 with TRBJ2-5; no reliable D call. V was cut by 0 bases and J by 1 base, with 10 bases left in between. The CDR3 extends over 15 amino acids. From germline, CDR1 is SGHTS and CDR2 YDEGEE. The DNA of the CDR3 is TGTGCCAGCAGCTTGGCTTTCCAGCTCCAAGAGACCCAGTACTTC. Translated: CASSLAFQLQETQYF.

This clonotype was counted ten times or more. The chain couples TRBV11-3 to TRBJ2-3; D gene ambiguous. Trimming took 5 bases from V and 6 from J, leaving 12 bases between them. The CDR3 has 13 amino acids. CDR1 is SGHNT and CDR2 is YENEEA in the germline V gene. CDR3 loop: CASSLGLSDTQYF. In DNA form, the CDR3 reads TGTGCCAGCAGCCTGGGGTTATCGGATACGCAGTATTTT.

This clonotype has only a few counts. This sequence joins TRBV7-8 and TRBJ2-7, with 10 bases that match TRBD1. This CDR3 spans 14 amino acids. Unmatched junction bases numbered 8, after V lost 7 bases and J lost 5 bases. The germline gives CDR1 SGHVS, CDR2 FQNEAQ. Here the CDR3 DNA reads TGTGCCAGCACCCAGACGGGACAGGGGAACGAGCAGTACTTC. It specifies CASTQTGQGNEQYF.

This chain uses TRBV7-9 with TRBJ2-1; 10 bases match TRBD1. Germline V gives CDR1 SEHNR, CDR2 FQNEAQ (reference sequence). This CDR3 has 16 residues. Germline trimming cut 4 bases from V and 9 bases from J; bases unmatched to any gene: 12. The DNA for the CDR3 is TGTGCCAGCAGCTCCCTAGGCCGGGACAGGGGTTCTGAGCAGTTCTTC. Protein product: CASSSLGRDRGSEQFF.

This clonotype was detected many times. The chain uses TRBV7-9 and TRBJ1-5; D not certain. The CDR3 contains 14 residues. Germline V CDR1 and CDR2: SEHNR, FQNEAQ (reference sequence). The V end was cut by 3 bases, the J end by 1 base, with 7 bases between. CDR3 nucleotides: TGTGCCAGCAGCTTCGCGGGGAGCAATCAGCCCCAGCATTTT. Protein product: CASSFAGSNQPQHF.

The V gene is TRBV7-6, the J gene TRBJ2-2; D is ambiguous. The V end was cut by 3 bases, the J end by 9 bases, with 5 bases between. The CDR3 totals 11 residues. CDR1 is SGHVS and CDR2 is FNYEAQ in the germline V gene. The DNA for the CDR3 is TGTGCCAGCAGCTTTCGCCGGGAGCTGTTTTTT. Translating it yields CASSFRRELFF.

This clonotype occurred a few times. This chain joins TRBV6-1 and TRBJ2-3; TRBD2 matches at 11 bases. Losses at the gene ends were 6 bases for V and 2 bases for J; bases not matched to a gene: 7. The germline V gene has CDR1 MNHNS and CDR2 SASEGT. This CDR3 has 16 amino acids. The DNA of the CDR3 is TGTGCCAGCAGCCCGACTAGCGGGGTTTCCACAGATACGCAGTATTTT. Translated: CASSPTSGVSTDTQYF.

This clonotype was seen a handful of times. V gene TRBV7-9 combines with J gene TRBJ2-2; 14 bases match TRBD2. The length of the CDR3 is 20 residues. V dropped 2 bases and J dropped 5; count of bases not matched to a gene: 13. Germline CDR1 reads SEHNR; CDR2 reads FQNEAQ (reference sequence). In DNA, the CDR3 is TGTGCCAGCAGCTTACAAAGGACTAGCGGGAGGCCGGGCCGGACCGGGGAGCTGTTTTTT. Protein product: CASSLQRTSGRPGRTGELFF.

The V call is TRBV29-1, the J call TRBJ2-5; 9 bases fit TRBD2. Losses at the gene ends were 4 bases for V and 5 bases for J; bases not matched to a gene: 14. CDR3 length: 16 residues. Looked up from germline, CDR1 is SQVTM and CDR2 is ANQGSEA. CDR3 DNA: TGCAGCGTTGCGCGGGGTGGGCTAGCGGGGCAGGAGACCCAGTACTTC. Translated, it gives CSVARGGLAGQETQYF.

This clonotype showed up just a few times. The chain joins TRBV6-1 to TRBJ1-6; D might be TRBD1 (5 bases). Germline CDR1 MNHNS, CDR2 SASEGT. This CDR3 comprises 15 residues. V lost 3 bases and J lost 9, with 15 bases in between. The CDR3 region is CASSEAGRASSPLHF. The CDR3, as DNA: TGTGCCAGCAGTGAGGCCGGCAGGGCGAGTTCACCCCTCCACTTT.

This clonotype was counted a few times. The CDR3 DNA reads as TGTGCCAGCAGTGAGACAATGGGACAGGCCACCTATGGCTACACCTTC. Translation gives CASSETMGQATYGYTF. The rearrangement uses TRBV6-1 and TRBJ1-2; 8 nucleotides match TRBD1. This CDR3 is 16 amino acids long. V trimming: 3 bases; J trimming: 4 bases; junction bases outside the gene matches: 10. The germline V gene encodes CDR1 MNHNS and CDR2 SASEGT.

This clonotype came up many times. The chain links TRBV12-3 or TRBV12-4 to TRBJ2-1; 8 bases are a match to TRBD2. The CDR3 has 15 residues. The ends lost 0 bases at V and 2 bases at J; junction bases unmatched: 0. The CDR3 reads CASSLAGGAYNEQFF. The CDR3 DNA reads TGTGCCAGCAGTTTAGCCGGGGGGGCCTACAATGAGCAGTTCTTC.

This clonotype was found a few times. The genes are TRBV25-1 and TRBJ1-2; 9 bases line up with TRBD1. With 4 bases clipped from V and 7 bases from J, the junction kept 16 bases outside the gene matches. The CDR3 is 17 amino acids. CDR1 is MGHDK, CDR2 SYGVNS, per germline. CDR3 region: CASSGGLGTGKGLGYTF. The CDR3 nucleotides read TGTGCCAGCAGTGGTGGGTTGGGGACAGGGAAAGGCCTTGGCTACACCTTC.

V gene TRBV7-6 combines with J gene TRBJ2-3, with D maybe TRBD2 (6 bases). This CDR3 has 15 residues. Germline CDR1 SGHVS, CDR2 FNYEAQ. Trimming removed 5 bases at V and 2 bases at J, with 14 bases between. The DNA for the CDR3 is TGTGCCAGCAGCGACGGACTATTCTTCACAGATACGCAGTATTTT. It encodes CASSDGLFFTDTQYF.

This clonotype was seen only a few times. The chain carries TRBV6-1 and TRBJ2-1; D uncertain. The germline V and J ends were trimmed by 7 bases and 3 bases, with 10 bases remaining between them. Germline-derived CDR1 and CDR2 are MNHNS and SASEGT. The CDR3 extends over 13 amino acids. Here the CDR3 reads CASTEDRYNEQFF. The CDR3 DNA sequence: TGTGCCAGCACCGAGGACCGCTACAATGAGCAGTTCTTC.

The V gene is TRBV25-1, the J gene TRBJ2-5; D perhaps matches TRBD2 (5 bases). Trimming stripped 3 bases from V and 5 bases from J, with 13 bases between. The CDR3 is 14 residues long. Germline assignment: CDR1 MGHDK and CDR2 SYGVNS. The CDR3 coding sequence is TGTGCCAGCAGTGACAGAACTCGAGGGGAGACCCAGTACTTC. It codes for CASSDRTRGETQYF.

The V and J genes are TRBV9 and TRBJ2-3; 9 bases align to TRBD2. The trim removed 0 bases at V and 4 bases at J, leaving 3 bases unmatched. This CDR3 is built from 15 residues. Germline lookup yields CDR1 SGDLS and CDR2 YYNGEE. CDR3 residues: CASSVGGRAPDTQYF. CDR3 in DNA: TGTGCCAGCAGCGTAGGCGGGAGGGCCCCAGATACGCAGTATTTT.

This clonotype appeared a single time. The V and J genes are TRBV29-1 and TRBJ1-3; D is possibly TRBD1 (5 bases). In germline, CDR1 is SQVTM, CDR2 ANQGSEA. This CDR3 comprises 13 residues. The V and J ends lost 3 bases and 6 bases respectively, with 12 bases between them. The CDR3 DNA reads as TGCAGCGTTGACGGGGGTAGCGAAAACACCATATATTTT. Translated, it gives CSVDGGSENTIYF.

This clonotype was seen only a few times. The CDR3: CASSLSGGGTYEQYF. In DNA, the CDR3 is TGTGCCAGCAGCTTATCCGGCGGGGGGACCTACGAGCAGTACTTC. The rearrangement joins TRBV7-8 to TRBJ2-7; the match to TRBD2 covers 8 bases. The germline V gene encodes CDR1 SGHVS and CDR2 FQNEAQ. After removal of 2 bases from V and 2 bases from J, the junction contained 5 bases not matched to a gene. The CDR3 has 15 residues.

There are a few counts of this clonotype. The chain carries TRBV7-9 and TRBJ2-1; tentatively, D is TRBD1 or TRBD2 (5 bases each). Trimming cost V 5 bases and J 11 bases, with 22 bases left between them. This CDR3 has 15 residues. Germline CDR1 SEHNR, CDR2 FQNEAQ (reference sequence). CDR3 region: CASSQETPRDGKQFF. The CDR3 DNA reads TGTGCCAGCAGCCAAGAGACCCCCCGGGACGGAAAGCAGTTCTTC.

The sample holds one count of this clonotype. This clone may be a read error of a much larger clone one base away. The chain combines TRBV7-2 with TRBJ1-2, with 7 bases aligning to TRBD1. CDR3 length equals 13 residues. Trimming removed 5 bases from V and 7 bases from J; junction bases left unmatched: 7. CDR1 and CDR2 (germline): SGHTA, FQGNSA. The chain's CDR3 is CASSTRTGCGYTF. The CDR3 DNA reads as TGTGCCAGCAGCACCCGGACAGGTTGTGGCTACACCTTC.